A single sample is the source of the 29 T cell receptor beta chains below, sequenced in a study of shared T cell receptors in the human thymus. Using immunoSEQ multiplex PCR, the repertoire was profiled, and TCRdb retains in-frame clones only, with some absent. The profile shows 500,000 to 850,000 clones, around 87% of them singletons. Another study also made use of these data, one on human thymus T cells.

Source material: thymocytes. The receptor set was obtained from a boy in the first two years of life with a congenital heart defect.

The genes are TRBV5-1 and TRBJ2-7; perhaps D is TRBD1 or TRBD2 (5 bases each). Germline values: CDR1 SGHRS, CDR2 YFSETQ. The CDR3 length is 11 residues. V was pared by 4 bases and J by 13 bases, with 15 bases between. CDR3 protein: CASSLGPRIYF. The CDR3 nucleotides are TGCGCCAGCAGCCTGGGACCTAGAATCTACTTC.

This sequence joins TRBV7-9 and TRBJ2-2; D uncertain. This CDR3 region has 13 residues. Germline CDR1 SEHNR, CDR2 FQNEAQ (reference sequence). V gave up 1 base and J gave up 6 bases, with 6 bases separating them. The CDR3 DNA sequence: TGTGCCAGCAGCTTAGTGCGATCCGGGGAGCTGTTTTTT. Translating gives CASSLVRSGELFF. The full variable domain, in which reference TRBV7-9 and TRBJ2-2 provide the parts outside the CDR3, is DTGVSQNPRHKITKRGQNVTFRCDPISEHNRLYWYRQTLGQGPEFLTYFQNEAQLEKSRLLSDRFSAERPKGSFSTLEIQRTEQGDSAMYLCASSLVRSGELFFGEGSRLTVL.

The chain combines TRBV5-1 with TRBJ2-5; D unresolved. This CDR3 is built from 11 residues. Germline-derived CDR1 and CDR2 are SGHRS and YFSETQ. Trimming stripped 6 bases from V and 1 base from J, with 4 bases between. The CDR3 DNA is TGCGCCAGCATATTCCAAGAGACCCAGTACTTC. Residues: CASIFQETQYF.

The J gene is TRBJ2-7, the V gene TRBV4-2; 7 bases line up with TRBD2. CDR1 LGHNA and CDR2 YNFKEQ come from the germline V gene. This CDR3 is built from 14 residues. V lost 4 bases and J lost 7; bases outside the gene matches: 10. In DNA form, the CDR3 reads TGTGCCAGCAGCCGAATCCTGGGGGAGGGAGAGCAGTACTTC. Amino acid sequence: CASSRILGEGEQYF.

CDR3 nucleotide sequence: TGCGCCAGCAGCTTAACTAGCGGGAGCACAGATACGCAGTATTTT. Translated, it gives CASSLTSGSTDTQYF. The chain combines TRBV5-1 with TRBJ2-3, with 9 bases identical to TRBD2. CDR1 and CDR2 (germline): SGHRS, YFSETQ. This CDR3 is 15 amino acids long. The V segment lost 2 bases and the J segment 0 bases; nucleotides outside the gene matches: 1. The whole variable domain, remainder taken from reference TRBV5-1 and TRBJ2-3, is KAGVTQTPRYLIKTRGQQVTLSCSPISGHRSVSWYQQTPGQGLQFLFEYFSETQRNKGNFPGRFSGRQFSNSRSEMNVSTLELGDSALYLCASSLTSGSTDTQYFGPGTRLTVL.

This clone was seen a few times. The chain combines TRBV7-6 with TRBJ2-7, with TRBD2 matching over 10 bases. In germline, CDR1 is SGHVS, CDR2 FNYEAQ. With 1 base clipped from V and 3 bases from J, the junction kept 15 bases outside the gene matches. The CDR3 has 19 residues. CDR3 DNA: TGTGCCAGCAGCTTAGGAGGGGACCATACTAGCGGGGCGCACTACGAGCAGTACTTC. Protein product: CASSLGGDHTSGAHYEQYF.

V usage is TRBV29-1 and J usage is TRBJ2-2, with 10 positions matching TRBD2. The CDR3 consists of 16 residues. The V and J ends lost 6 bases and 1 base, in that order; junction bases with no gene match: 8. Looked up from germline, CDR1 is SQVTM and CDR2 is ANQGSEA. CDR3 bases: TGCAGCGTAGCTAGCGGGAGCTGGGGGAACACCGGGGAGCTGTTTTTT. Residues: CSVASGSWGNTGELFF.

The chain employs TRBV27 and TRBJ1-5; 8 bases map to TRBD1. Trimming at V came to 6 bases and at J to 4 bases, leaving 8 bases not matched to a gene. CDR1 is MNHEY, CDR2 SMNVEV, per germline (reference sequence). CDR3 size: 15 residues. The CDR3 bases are TGTGCCAGCAGCCGGACAGGGCGCGGGAATCAGCCCCAGCATTTT. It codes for CASSRTGRGNQPQHF.

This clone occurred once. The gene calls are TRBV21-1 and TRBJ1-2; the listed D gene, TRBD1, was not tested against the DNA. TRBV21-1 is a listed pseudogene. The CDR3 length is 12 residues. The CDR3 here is CASSIRTGLHTF. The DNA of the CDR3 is TGTGCCAGCAGCATCCGAACAGGGCTCCACACCTTC.

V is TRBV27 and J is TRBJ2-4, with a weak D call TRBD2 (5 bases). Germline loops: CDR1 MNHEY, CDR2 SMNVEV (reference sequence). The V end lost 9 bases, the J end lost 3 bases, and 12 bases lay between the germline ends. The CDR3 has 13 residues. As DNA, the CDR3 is TGTGCCAGTAAAAAACGGGACAAAAACATTCAGTACTTC. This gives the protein CASKKRDKNIQYF.

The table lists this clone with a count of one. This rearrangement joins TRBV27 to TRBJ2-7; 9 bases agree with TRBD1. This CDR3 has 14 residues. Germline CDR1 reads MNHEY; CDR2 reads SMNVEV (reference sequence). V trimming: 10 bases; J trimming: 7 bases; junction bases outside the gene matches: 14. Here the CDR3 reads CATSARDRVWEQYF. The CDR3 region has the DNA TGTGCCACCTCAGCCCGGGACAGGGTGTGGGAGCAGTACTTC.

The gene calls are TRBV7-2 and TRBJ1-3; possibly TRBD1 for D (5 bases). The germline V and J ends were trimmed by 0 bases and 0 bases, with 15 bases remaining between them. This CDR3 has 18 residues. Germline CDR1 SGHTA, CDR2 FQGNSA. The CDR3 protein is CASSLAVGQSLSGNTIYF. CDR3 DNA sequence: TGTGCCAGCAGCTTAGCGGTGGGGCAAAGCCTCTCTGGAAACACCATATATTTT.

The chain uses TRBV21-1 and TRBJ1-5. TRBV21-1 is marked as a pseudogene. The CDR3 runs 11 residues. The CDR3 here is CASTENQPQHF. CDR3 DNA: TGTGCCAGCACCGAGAATCAGCCCCAGCATTTT.

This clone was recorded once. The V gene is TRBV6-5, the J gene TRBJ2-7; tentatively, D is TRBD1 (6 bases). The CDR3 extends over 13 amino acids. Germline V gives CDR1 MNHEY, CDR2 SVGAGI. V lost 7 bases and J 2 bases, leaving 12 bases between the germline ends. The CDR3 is CASTGADTYEQYF. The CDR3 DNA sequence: TGTGCCAGCACAGGGGCAGACACCTACGAGCAGTACTTC.

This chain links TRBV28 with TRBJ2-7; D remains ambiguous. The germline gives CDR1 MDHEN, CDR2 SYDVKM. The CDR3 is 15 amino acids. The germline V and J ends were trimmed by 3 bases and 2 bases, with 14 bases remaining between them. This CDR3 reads CASSFIRNRPYEQYF. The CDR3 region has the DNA TGTGCCAGCAGTTTTATTCGGAACAGACCCTACGAGCAGTACTTC.

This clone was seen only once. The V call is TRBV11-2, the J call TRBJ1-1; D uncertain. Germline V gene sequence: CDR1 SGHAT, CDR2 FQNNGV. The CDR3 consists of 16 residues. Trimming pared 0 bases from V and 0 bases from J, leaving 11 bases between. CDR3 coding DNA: TGTGCCAGCAGCTTAGATTGGGCCAGCATGAACACTGAAGCTTTCTTT. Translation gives CASSLDWASMNTEAFF.

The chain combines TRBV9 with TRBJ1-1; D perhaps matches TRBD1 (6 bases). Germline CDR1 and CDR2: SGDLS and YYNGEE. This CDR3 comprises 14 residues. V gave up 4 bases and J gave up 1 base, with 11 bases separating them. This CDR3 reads CASSLGGRNTEAFF. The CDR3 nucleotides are TGTGCCAGCAGCCTGGGGGGGCGGAACACTGAAGCTTTCTTT.

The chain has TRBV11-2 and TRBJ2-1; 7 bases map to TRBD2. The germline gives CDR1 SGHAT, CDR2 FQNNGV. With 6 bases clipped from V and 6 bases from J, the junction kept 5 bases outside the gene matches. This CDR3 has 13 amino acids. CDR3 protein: CASRVRTSNEQFF. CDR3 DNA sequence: TGTGCCAGCAGGGTCCGGACTAGCAATGAGCAGTTCTTC.

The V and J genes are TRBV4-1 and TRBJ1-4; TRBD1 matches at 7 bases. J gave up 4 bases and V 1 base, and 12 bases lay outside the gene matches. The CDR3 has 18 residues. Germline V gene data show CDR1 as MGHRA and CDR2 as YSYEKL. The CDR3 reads CASSQVIRTGDYNEKLFF. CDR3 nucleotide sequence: TGCGCCAGCAGCCAAGTGATTAGGACAGGAGACTATAATGAAAAACTGTTTTTT.

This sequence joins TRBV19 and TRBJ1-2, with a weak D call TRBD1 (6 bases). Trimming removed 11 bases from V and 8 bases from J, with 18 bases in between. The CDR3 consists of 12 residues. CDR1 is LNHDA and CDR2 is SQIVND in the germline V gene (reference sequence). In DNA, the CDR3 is TGTGCCTCCCGGGGGGGGGCCTACGGCTACACCTTC. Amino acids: CASRGGAYGYTF.

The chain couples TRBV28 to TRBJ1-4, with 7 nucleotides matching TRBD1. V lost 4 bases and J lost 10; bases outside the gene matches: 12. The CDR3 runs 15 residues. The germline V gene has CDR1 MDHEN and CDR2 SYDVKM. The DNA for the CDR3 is TGTGCCAGCAGTTCCCAACAGGGGAAGGGTGGAAAACTGTTTTTT. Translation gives CASSSQQGKGGKLFF.

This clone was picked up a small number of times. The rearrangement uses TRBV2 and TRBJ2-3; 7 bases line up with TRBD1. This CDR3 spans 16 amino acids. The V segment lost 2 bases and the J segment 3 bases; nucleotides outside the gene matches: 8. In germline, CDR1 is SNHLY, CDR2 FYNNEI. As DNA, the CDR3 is TGTGCCAGCAGTGAATCGAGACAGGGTGGGACAGATACGCAGTATTTT. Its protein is CASSESRQGGTDTQYF.

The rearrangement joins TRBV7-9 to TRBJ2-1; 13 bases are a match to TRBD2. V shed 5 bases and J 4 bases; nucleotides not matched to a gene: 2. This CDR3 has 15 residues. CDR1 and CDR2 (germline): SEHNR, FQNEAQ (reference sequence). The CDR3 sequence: CASSEGLAGYNEQFF. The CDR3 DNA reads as TGTGCCAGCAGCGAGGGACTAGCGGGGTACAATGAGCAGTTCTTC.

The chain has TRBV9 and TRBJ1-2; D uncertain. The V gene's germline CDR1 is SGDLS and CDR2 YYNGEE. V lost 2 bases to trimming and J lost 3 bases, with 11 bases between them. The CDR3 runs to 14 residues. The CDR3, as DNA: TGTGCCAGCAGCGTGGAGGACCGAGACTATGGCTACACCTTC. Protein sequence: CASSVEDRDYGYTF.

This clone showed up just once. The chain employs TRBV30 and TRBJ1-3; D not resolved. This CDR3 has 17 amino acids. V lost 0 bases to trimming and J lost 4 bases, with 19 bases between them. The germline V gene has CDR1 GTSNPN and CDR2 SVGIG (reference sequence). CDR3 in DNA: TGTGCCTGGAGTGTAGGGTTGGACCCCCCGGGGGGAAACACCATATATTTT. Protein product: CAWSVGLDPPGGNTIYF.

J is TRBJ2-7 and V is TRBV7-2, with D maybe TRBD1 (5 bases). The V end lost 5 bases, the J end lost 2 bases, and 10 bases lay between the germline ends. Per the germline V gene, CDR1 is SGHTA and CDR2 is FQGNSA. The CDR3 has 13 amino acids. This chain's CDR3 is CASSVDTPYEQYF. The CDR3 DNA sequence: TGTGCCAGCAGCGTGGACACCCCCTACGAGCAGTACTTC.

CDR3 nucleotides: TGCGCCAGCAGCCCCAGGTTTAGTGACGATGGCTACACCTTC. Residues: CASSPRFSDDGYTF. This chain connects TRBV5-1 to TRBJ1-2; no definite D call. This CDR3 comprises 14 residues. CDR1 is SGHRS and CDR2 is YFSETQ in the germline V gene. V shed 4 bases and J shed 6 bases, with 16 bases lying between them.

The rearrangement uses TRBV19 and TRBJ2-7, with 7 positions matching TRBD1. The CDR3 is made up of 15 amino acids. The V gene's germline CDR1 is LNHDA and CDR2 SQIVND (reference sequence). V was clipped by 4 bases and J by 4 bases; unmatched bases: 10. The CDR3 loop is CASSTARDSPYEQYF. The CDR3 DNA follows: TGTGCCAGTAGTACGGCCCGGGACAGTCCGTACGAGCAGTACTTC.

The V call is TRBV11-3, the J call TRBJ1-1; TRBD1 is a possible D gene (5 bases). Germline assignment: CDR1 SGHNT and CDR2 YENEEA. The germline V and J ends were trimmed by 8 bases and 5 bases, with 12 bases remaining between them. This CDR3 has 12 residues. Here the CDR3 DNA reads TGTGCCAGCCGGGGGACCCGGACTGAAGCTTTCTTT. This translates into CASRGTRTEAFF.